One and the same sample provided the 12 T cell receptor beta chains below, sequenced in a study of blood T cell repertoires in COVID-19. The assay was immunoSEQ multiplex PCR, and TCRdb's table has in-frame clones only and misses some. The sample records some 300,000 clones, around 87% being singletons. Sequencing input: PBMCs or T cells enriched from blood (not recorded which). These TCRs come from a woman aged 18-29 years with acute COVID-19.

This chain uses TRBV7-3 with TRBJ2-5, with 7 bases matching TRBD2. With V trimmed by 1 base and J by 5 bases, 1 base remained unmatched. In germline, CDR1 is SGHTA, CDR2 FQGTGA. This CDR3 spans 13 amino acids. The CDR3 DNA follows: TGTGCCAGCAGCTTAAACGGGGGGGAGACCCAGTACTTC. This sequence encodes CASSLNGGETQYF. Combining the CDR3 with reference TRBV7-3 and TRBJ2-5 gives the whole variable domain GAGVSQTPSNKVTEKGKYVELRCDPISGHTALYWYRQSLGQGPEFLIYFQGTGAADDSGLPNDRFFAVRPEGSVSTLKIQRTERGDSAVYLCASSLNGGETQYFGPGTRLLVL.

The V gene is TRBV27, the J gene TRBJ1-5; D unclear. Germline V gene sequence: CDR1 MNHEY, CDR2 SMNVEV (reference sequence). The CDR3 length is 15 residues. V was shortened by 2 bases and J by 2 bases, with 10 bases between the two germline ends. This CDR3 is CASSLAAVGNQPQHF. The CDR3 coding sequence is TGTGCCAGCAGTTTAGCGGCCGTGGGCAATCAGCCCCAGCATTTT.

The chain is built from TRBV7-9 and TRBJ1-2, with TRBD1 matching 7 bases. J lost 8 bases, V lost 5 bases, and 11 bases had no gene match. The CDR3 is 14 amino acids. From germline, CDR1 is SEHNR and CDR2 FQNEAQ (reference sequence). CDR3 sequence: CASSQTQGSIGYTF. DNA of the CDR3: TGTGCCAGCAGCCAGACACAGGGGTCCATAGGCTACACCTTC.

The chain couples TRBV21-1 to TRBJ2-3; TRBD1 was called by the table and not checked on the DNA. TRBV21-1 is deemed a pseudogene. The CDR3 has 15 residues. The CDR3 spells CASSLGQNFADTQYF. CDR3 coding DNA: TGTGCCAGCAGTTTGGGACAGAACTTCGCAGATACGCAGTATTTT.

This sequence joins TRBV18 and TRBJ1-1; D remains ambiguous. Germline V CDR1 and CDR2: KGHSH, LQKENI. CDR3 length equals 13 residues. The V end lost 6 bases, the J end lost 5 bases, and 13 bases lay between the germline ends. CDR3 protein: CASSTKGETEAFF. The CDR3 nucleotides are TGTGCCAGCTCGACTAAGGGAGAGACTGAAGCTTTCTTT.

The CDR3 is CSAAGRQGTTEAFF. The DNA of the CDR3 is TGCAGCGCCGCGGGCCGACAGGGAACCACTGAAGCTTTCTTT. The rearrangement links TRBV29-1 to TRBJ1-1, with 7 bases matching TRBD1. The CDR3 loop spans 14 amino acids. V lost 7 bases and J lost 4; bases outside the gene matches: 12. From germline, CDR1 is SQVTM and CDR2 ANQGSEA.

The gene calls are TRBV7-8 and TRBJ1-1, with 7 bases lining up with TRBD1. The length of the CDR3 is 20 residues. Germline CDR1 and CDR2: SGHVS and FQNEAQ. The junction had 17 bases not matched to a gene; V was cut back by 1 base and J by 0 bases. CDR3 residues: CASSLVQGTVGHILNTEAFF. The CDR3 DNA is TGTGCCAGCAGCTTAGTACAGGGGACAGTAGGACACATTTTGAACACTGAAGCTTTCTTT.

The genes are TRBV7-6 and TRBJ2-1; 15 bases agree with TRBD2. The CDR3 runs to 18 residues. J lost 0 bases, V lost 5 bases, and 5 bases had no gene match. Germline V lookup: CDR1 SGHVS, CDR2 FNYEAQ. The CDR3, as DNA: TGTGCCAGCAGCATGGGACTAGCGGGAGGTAACTCCTACAATGAGCAGTTCTTC. Translating it yields CASSMGLAGGNSYNEQFF.

The rearrangement uses TRBV27 and TRBJ1-1, with D maybe TRBD1 (5 bases). The CDR3 has 15 amino acids. Germline assignment: CDR1 MNHEY and CDR2 SMNVEV (reference sequence). V was trimmed by 0 bases and J by 1 base, leaving 9 bases between them. The CDR3 protein is CASSLSFRGNTEAFF. CDR3 nucleotide sequence: TGTGCCAGCAGTTTATCTTTTAGGGGGAACACTGAAGCTTTCTTT.

This clone was recorded a few times. The CDR3 sequence: CASNGDPGEKLFF. CDR3 in DNA: TGTGCCAGCAACGGAGACCCCGGGGAAAAACTGTTTTTT. The rearrangement joins TRBV7-9 to TRBJ1-4; no clear D gene. V lost 7 bases and J lost 8, with 14 bases in between. Germline V gene sequence: CDR1 SEHNR, CDR2 FQNEAQ (reference sequence). This CDR3 is 13 amino acids long.

The V gene is TRBV19, the J gene TRBJ2-1, with 12 bases fitting TRBD2. The CDR3 runs 15 residues. V was pared by 5 bases and J by 9 bases, with 8 bases of the junction left unmatched. Germline CDR1 is LNHDA and CDR2 is SQIVND (reference sequence). The CDR3 region has the DNA TGTGCCAGTAGTGCGGGACTAGCGGGTTTAGGTGAGCAGTTCTTC. It translates to CASSAGLAGLGEQFF.

This chain links TRBV3-1 (or the pseudogene TRBV3-2) with TRBJ1-2; D unresolved. Germline V gene sequence: CDR1 LGHDT, CDR2 YNNKEL (reference sequence). CDR3 length: 12 amino acids. Trimming shortened V by 4 bases and J by 7 bases, and 10 bases separated the two germline ends. The chain's CDR3 is CASSPVRGGYTF. In DNA form, the CDR3 reads TGTGCCAGCAGCCCTGTCCGGGGTGGCTACACCTTC.